The next 14 T cell receptor beta chains were all read from a single sample in a study of identifying expanded T cells in peripheral blood. Measured with immunoSEQ multiplex PCR; TCRdb has only the in-frame clones, and not every one. The profile shows around 91,000 clones, approximately 90% of them singletons. Sequencing was carried out using blood. These receptors all come from a person aged 18 to 70 in good health.

This chain uses TRBV30 with TRBJ1-2; D is undetermined. The CDR3 spans 14 residues. Per germline, CDR1 GTSNPN and CDR2 SVGIG (reference sequence). V lost 8 bases to trimming and J lost 10 bases, with 26 bases between them. The CDR3 region is CAGRTPPGHQIYTF. The CDR3 nucleotides read TGTGCCGGGCGAACACCACCGGGTCACCAAATCTACACCTTC.

The rearrangement uses TRBV4-2 and TRBJ2-7, with 15 positions matching TRBD2. Germline CDR1 is LGHNA and CDR2 is YNFKEQ. Trimming removed 4 bases from V and 2 bases from J; junction bases left unmatched: 0. The CDR3 sequence is 15 residues long. The CDR3 spells CASSRTSGGAYEQYF. CDR3 nucleotide sequence: TGTGCCAGCAGCCGGACTAGCGGGGGGGCCTACGAGCAGTACTTC.

This clone was picked up one time. The chain joins TRBV15 to TRBJ2-6; a possible D gene is TRBD1 (6 bases). The CDR3 loop spans 20 amino acids. Germline CDR1 is LNHNV and CDR2 is YYDKDF (reference sequence). Trimming cost V 1 base and J 2 bases, with 21 bases left between them. The DNA for the CDR3 is TGTGCCACCAGCAGAGTCCGGGGTCCCGGGACACTTACTGGGGCCAACGTCCTGACTTTC. Residues: CATSRVRGPGTLTGANVLTF. Together with reference TRBV15 and TRBJ2-6, the CDR3 gives the full variable domain: DAMVIQNPRYQVTQFGKPVTLSCSQTLNHNVMYWYQQKSSQAPKLLFHYYDKDFNNEADTPDNFQSRRPNTSFCFLDIRSPGLGDTAMYLCATSRVRGPGTLTGANVLTFGAGSRLTVL.

J is TRBJ1-2 and V is TRBV18, with TRBD1 as a possible D gene (6 bases). V was clipped by 2 bases and J by 3 bases, with 13 bases between them. The CDR3 sequence is 15 residues long. The germline CDR1 and CDR2 sequences are KGHSH and LQKENI. CDR3: CASSPTGSGDYGYTF. The CDR3 nucleotides are TGTGCCAGCTCACCAACAGGGTCTGGTGACTATGGCTACACCTTC.

This clone showed up just a few times. The chain recombines TRBV27 with TRBJ1-2; D gene uncertain. The CDR3 runs 13 residues. Germline-derived CDR1 and CDR2 are MNHEY and SMNVEV (reference sequence). Trimming pared 2 bases from V and 1 base from J, leaving 5 bases between. The CDR3 protein is CASSLADNYGYTF. CDR3 coding DNA: TGTGCCAGCAGTTTAGCAGATAACTATGGCTACACCTTC.

This chain uses TRBV4-1 with TRBJ1-5, with D possibly matching TRBD1 (5 bases). Germline V lookup: CDR1 MGHRA, CDR2 YSYEKL. The CDR3 runs 15 residues. V lost 0 bases, J lost 3 bases, and 9 bases lay in between. CDR3 coding DNA: TGCGCCAGCAGCCAAGAACGGGGGAACAATCAGCCCCAGCATTTT. The encoded protein is CASSQERGNNQPQHF.

The rearrangement uses TRBV28 and TRBJ2-7, with 10 positions matching TRBD1. Germline loops: CDR1 MDHEN, CDR2 SYDVKM. Trimming cost V 6 bases and J 4 bases; bases outside gene matches: 3. The CDR3 spans 13 residues. CDR3: CASRGQGTYEQYF. The CDR3 DNA follows: TGTGCCAGCAGGGGACAGGGGACGTACGAGCAGTACTTC. The whole variable domain, filled in from reference TRBV28 and TRBJ2-7, reads DVKVTQSSRYLVKRTGEKVFLECVQDMDHENMFWYRQDPGLGLRLIYFSYDVKMKEKGDIPEGYSVSREKKERFSLILESASTNQTSMYLCASRGQGTYEQYFGPGTRLTVT.

This clone was detected only a few times. The genes are TRBV5-8 and TRBJ1-1, with 8 bases lining up with TRBD1. The junction had 7 bases not matched to a gene; V was cut back by 5 bases and J by 1 base. The CDR3 sequence is 15 residues long. Germline V gives CDR1 SGHTS, CDR2 YDEGEE. The CDR3 sequence: CASRRAGTGNTEAFF. For the CDR3, the DNA is TGTGCCAGCAGGAGAGCCGGGACAGGGAACACTGAAGCTTTCTTT.

This chain uses TRBV6-4 with TRBJ2-3; TRBD2 agrees at 12 bases. The CDR3 contains 15 residues. Trimming at V came to 4 bases and at J to 1 base, leaving 0 bases not matched to a gene. Germline values: CDR1 MRHNA, CDR2 SNTAGT. The CDR3 nucleotides are TGTGCCAGCAGTGCTAGCGGGGGGGGCACAGATACGCAGTATTTT. Translating gives CASSASGGGTDTQYF.

This clone was picked up one time. CDR3 in amino acids: CASSLKAGRDEQYF. The CDR3 region has the DNA TGCGCCAGCAGCTTGAAAGCCGGGCGCGACGAGCAGTACTTC. The J gene is TRBJ2-7, the V gene TRBV5-1; D gene uncertain. The CDR3 is 14 residues long. The ends were cut back, 1 base at V and 5 bases at J, with 13 bases in the middle. The germline V gene encodes CDR1 SGHRS and CDR2 YFSETQ.

V and J are TRBV2 and TRBJ1-2; 11 nucleotides align to TRBD1. V lost 9 bases to trimming and J lost 8 bases; unmatched junction nucleotides: 5. This CDR3 is built from 12 residues. CDR1 and CDR2 (germline): SNHLY, FYNNEI. The CDR3 protein is CARRTGGQGYTF. CDR3 nucleotide sequence: TGTGCCAGAAGGACAGGGGGCCAGGGCTACACCTTC.

This chain uses TRBV2 with TRBJ2-7; either TRBD1 or TRBD2 may supply D (5 bases each). The CDR3 totals 13 residues. Trimming shortened V by 6 bases and J by 1 base, and 10 bases separated the two germline ends. From germline, CDR1 is SNHLY and CDR2 FYNNEI. The CDR3, as DNA: TGTGCCAGCAGCCCGGGACGGTCCTACGAGCAGTACTTC. The encoded protein is CASSPGRSYEQYF. Based on the CDR3 plus reference TRBV2 and TRBJ2-7, the full variable domain is EPEVTQTPSHQVTQMGQEVILRCVPISNHLYFYWYRQILGQKVEFLVSFYNNEISEKSEIFDDQFSVERPDGSNFTLKIRSTKLEDSAMYFCASSPGRSYEQYFGPGTRLTVT.

The V gene is TRBV18, the J gene TRBJ2-3; D ambiguous. The CDR3 runs 12 residues. V lost 6 bases and J lost 0, with 4 bases in between. Germline-derived CDR1 and CDR2 are KGHSH and LQKENI. CDR3 bases: TGTGCCAGCTCCCCAAGCACAGATACGCAGTATTTT. Translated, it gives CASSPSTDTQYF.

V usage is TRBV6-4 and J usage is TRBJ2-2; TRBD2 matches at 10 bases. V lost 4 bases to trimming and J lost 1 base; unmatched junction nucleotides: 0. This CDR3 comprises 15 residues. Germline V gene data show CDR1 as MRHNA and CDR2 as SNTAGT. CDR3 amino acids: CASSGTSGNTGELFF. CDR3 nucleotide sequence: TGTGCCAGCAGTGGGACTAGCGGGAACACCGGGGAGCTGTTTTTT.